The clone carrying this T cell receptor beta chain was picked up a small number of times. The sample comes from a study of cytomegalovirus exposure and HLA in healthy donors. PCR used 60 Vbeta primers and 13 Jbeta primers. Sequencing was performed with immunoSEQ multiplex PCR; in TCRdb, only in-frame clones are kept and a portion is missing. The data show some 52,000 clones, around 70% seen once. After removal of 1 base from V and 3 bases from J, the junction contained 8 bases not matched to a gene. Germline V gene lookup returns CDR1 GTSNPN and CDR2 SVGIG (reference sequence). CDR3 size: 17 residues.

The sequence was obtained from a man aged 18-30 years in good health and CMV-seronegative. Material for sequencing was PBMCs. V gene TRBV30 combines with J gene TRBJ2-2; TRBD1 agrees at 10 bases. CDR3 DNA sequence: TGTGCCTGGAGTGCCCAAGACAGGGGGCGGTACACCGGGGAGCTGTTTTTT. Encoded protein: CAWSAQDRGRYTGELFF.